This paragraph covers one TCR beta chain sequence. One entry per CDR3 protein results from TCRdb running MiXCR on the RT-PCR reads. The sample shows some 600,000 distinct CDR3 sequences, 12% to 15% of them seen only once. This entry belongs to a study of response to subunit inactivated influenza vaccine. With V trimmed by 3 bases and J by 8 bases, 10 bases remained unmatched. CDR1 and CDR2 (germline): SGDLS, YYNGEE. The CDR3 spans 16 residues. Material: PBMCs from blood, obtained 14 to 15 days before vaccination. The chain links TRBV9 to TRBJ2-3; 12 nucleotides line up with TRBD2. This receptor was obtained from a man aged 50 or older who received an inactivated influenza vaccine. The CDR3 nucleotides read TGTGCCAGCAGCGGACCGACTAGCGGGGGAAGCGGTACGCAGTATTTT. Translated: CASSGPTSGGSGTQYF.